The present T cell receptor beta chain was sequenced within a study of glioma-infiltrating T cells after dendritic cell vaccination. The overall study: Autologous tumor lysate-pulsed dendritic cell vaccination was given between about 2003 and 2013.

Study observations and caveats: Few patients contributed both blood and tumor specimens.

V lost 2 bases to trimming and J lost 4 bases, with 19 bases between them. Germline CDR1 is SGHAT and CDR2 is FQNNGV. The CDR3 is 17 amino acids. The sample's time point: after dendritic cell vaccination, including at tumor progression/relapse. Assay: immunoSEQ multiplex PCR; the TCRdb copy retains only in-frame clones and omits some. The sample includes about 76,000 clones, about nine tenths of them seen just once. As regards this clone: Its cognate antigen is unknown.

The source of this sequence is a human donor with glioblastoma. The material was blood, obtained after dendritic cell vaccination. The chain combines TRBV11-2 with TRBJ2-3; D might be TRBD2 (6 bases). The CDR3 coding sequence is TGTGCCAGCAGCTTAATTACCCGGGAGCCAGCGGCAGATACGCAGTATTTT. It translates to CASSLITREPAADTQYF.